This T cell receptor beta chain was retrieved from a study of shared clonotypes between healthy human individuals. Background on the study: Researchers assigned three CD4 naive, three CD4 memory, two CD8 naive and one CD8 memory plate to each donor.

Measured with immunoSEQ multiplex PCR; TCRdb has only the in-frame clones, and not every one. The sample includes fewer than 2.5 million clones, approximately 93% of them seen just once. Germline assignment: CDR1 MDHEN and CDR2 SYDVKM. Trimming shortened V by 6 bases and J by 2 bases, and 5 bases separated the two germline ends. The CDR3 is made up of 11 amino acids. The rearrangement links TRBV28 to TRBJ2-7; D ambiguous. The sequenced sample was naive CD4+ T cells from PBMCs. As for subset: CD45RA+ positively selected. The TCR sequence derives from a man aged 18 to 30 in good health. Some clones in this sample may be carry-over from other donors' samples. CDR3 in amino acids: CASRAPYEQYF. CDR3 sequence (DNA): TGTGCCAGCAGGGCCCCCTACGAGCAGTACTTC.